This is a list of T cell receptor beta chains from one sample in a study of shared clonotypes between healthy human individuals. The method was immunoSEQ multiplex PCR; TCRdb's version includes in-frame clones alone and lacks a portion of them. The data show 2 million to 2.5 million clones, approximately 95% seen once. Material for sequencing was naive CD4+ T cells sorted from blood. The origin of the receptors is a man younger than 35 in good health. CDR3s leave out the opening cysteine and the closing phenylalanine or tryptophan. Each record gives: CDR3 protein, V gene, J gene, D gene, clone size. D genes are given only for firm matches. Clone size appears in some rows only: once, few, many, or a class for an expanded clone.

ATPGTTLDTQY	TRBV7-9	TRBJ2-3	TRBD2	NA
ASSFSHPDTQY	TRBV5-1	TRBJ2-3	NA	NA
AISQGYEAF	TRBV10-3	TRBJ1-1	NA	NA
ASSEEGAKSPLH	TRBV10-2	TRBJ1-6	TRBD1	once
ASSPLQEIYGYT	TRBV6-1	TRBJ1-2	NA	NA
ASSYSSGNTIY	TRBV6-5	TRBJ1-3	NA	NA
ASSSFGPGASPLH	TRBV27	TRBJ1-6	NA	NA
ASRQRLADSYEQY	TRBV2	TRBJ2-7	TRBD2	NA
ASSLSGKY	TRBV5-8	TRBJ2-7	NA	NA
SARGDFTQY	TRBV20-1	TRBJ2-3	NA	NA
ASSEVGGGTDTQY	TRBV25-1	TRBJ2-3	NA	NA
ASSYQEYYEQY	TRBV6-6	TRBJ2-7	NA	NA
ASSLGQGYTGELF	TRBV5-4	TRBJ2-2	NA	NA
AISLLSAGGTPSGANVLT	TRBV10-3	TRBJ2-6	TRBD2	NA
ASSPLGRRTGELF	TRBV5-1	TRBJ2-2	NA	NA
ASSEHSGIKTDTQY	TRBV2	TRBJ2-3	TRBD2	NA
ASTASNNSPLH	TRBV28	TRBJ1-6	NA	NA
ASSLSANTEAF	TRBV7-7	TRBJ1-1	NA	NA
AWSDSYEQY	TRBV30	TRBJ2-7	NA	NA
ASSQDLIVTDEQF	TRBV4-3	TRBJ2-1	NA	NA
ASSPAISLAGRETQY	TRBV18	TRBJ2-5	TRBD2	NA
AISGGQESGNTIY	TRBV10-3	TRBJ1-3	TRBD1	NA